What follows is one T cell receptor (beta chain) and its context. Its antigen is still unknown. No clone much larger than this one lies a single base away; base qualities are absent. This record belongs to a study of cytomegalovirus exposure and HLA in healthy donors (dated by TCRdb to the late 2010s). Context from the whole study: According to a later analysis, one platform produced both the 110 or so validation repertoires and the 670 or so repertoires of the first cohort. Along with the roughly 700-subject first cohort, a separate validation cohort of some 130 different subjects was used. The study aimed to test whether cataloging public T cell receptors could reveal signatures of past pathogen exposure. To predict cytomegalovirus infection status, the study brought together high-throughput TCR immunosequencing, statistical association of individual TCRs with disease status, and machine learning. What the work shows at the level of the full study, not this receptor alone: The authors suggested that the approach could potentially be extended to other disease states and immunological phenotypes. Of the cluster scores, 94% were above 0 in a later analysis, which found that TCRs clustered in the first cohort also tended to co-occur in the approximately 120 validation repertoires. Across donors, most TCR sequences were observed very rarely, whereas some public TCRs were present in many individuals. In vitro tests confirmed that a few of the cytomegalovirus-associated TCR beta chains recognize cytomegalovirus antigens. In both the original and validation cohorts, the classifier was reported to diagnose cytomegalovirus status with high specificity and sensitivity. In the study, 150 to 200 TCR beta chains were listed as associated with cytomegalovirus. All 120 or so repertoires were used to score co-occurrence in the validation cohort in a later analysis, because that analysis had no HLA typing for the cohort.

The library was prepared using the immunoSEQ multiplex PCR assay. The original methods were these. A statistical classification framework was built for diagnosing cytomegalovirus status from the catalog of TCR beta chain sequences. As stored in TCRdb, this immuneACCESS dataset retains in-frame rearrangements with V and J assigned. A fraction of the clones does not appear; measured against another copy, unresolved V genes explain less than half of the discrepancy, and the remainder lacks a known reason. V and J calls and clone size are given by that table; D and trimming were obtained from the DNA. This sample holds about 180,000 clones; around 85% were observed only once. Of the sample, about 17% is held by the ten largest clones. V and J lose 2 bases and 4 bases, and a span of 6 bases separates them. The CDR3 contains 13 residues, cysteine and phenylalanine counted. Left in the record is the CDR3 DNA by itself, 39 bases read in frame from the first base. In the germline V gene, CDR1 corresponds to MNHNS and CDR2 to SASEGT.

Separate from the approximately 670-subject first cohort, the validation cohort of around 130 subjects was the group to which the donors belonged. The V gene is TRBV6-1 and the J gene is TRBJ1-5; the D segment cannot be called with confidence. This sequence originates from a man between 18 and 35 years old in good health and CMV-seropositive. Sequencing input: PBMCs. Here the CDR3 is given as CASSETGNQPQHF. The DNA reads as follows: TGTGCCAGCAGTGAAACGGGAAATCAGCCCCAGCATTTT.